A selection of T cell receptor beta chains follows, all from one sample in a study of T cell repertoires in cytomegalovirus infection. TCRdb used MiXCR to reprocess the reads, holding one entry per CDR3 protein. The repertoire holds about 770,000 distinct CDR3 sequences, with roughly 28% as singletons. Their specific antigens are unknown. Sequencing was performed on cultured CD8+ T cells from PBMCs, taken from culture after CMV antigen stimulation. The receptors were gathered from a human donor in good health (CMV status not recorded). Some clones in this sample may be carry-over from other donors' samples. Both conserved end residues are part of each CDR3. D genes are given only for firm matches. Where a row states a size, it is once, few, many or the class of an expanded clone; other rows omit it.

V gene	J gene	D gene	clone size	CDR3 DNA	CDR3 protein
TRBV7-8	TRBJ1-1	NA	many	TGTGCCAGCAGCTTACAGGGGATGAACACTGAAGCTTTCTTT	CASSLQGMNTEAFF
TRBV29-1	TRBJ2-7	NA	NA	TGCAGCGTTGACGGCAACTCCTACGAGCAGTACTTC	CSVDGNSYEQYF
TRBV6-2/TRBV6-3	TRBJ2-2	NA	NA	TGTGCCAGCACCTCCCTCGGCACCGGGGAGCTGTTTTTT	CASTSLGTGELFF
TRBV27	TRBJ2-1	TRBD2	few	TGTGCCAGCGGTAGCGGGGGGGGGGATGAGCAGTTCTTC	CASGSGGGDEQFF
TRBV6-5	TRBJ1-2	NA	NA	TGTGCCAGCAGTTACGGTGGGGGCCAATCTGGCTACACCTTC	CASSYGGGQSGYTF
TRBV6-5	TRBJ1-4	TRBD1	few	TGTGCCAGCAGTTACGCACCTAGACAGGGGCGGGGGCGGGATGAAAAACTGTTTTTT	CASSYAPRQGRGRDEKLFF
TRBV19	TRBJ2-3	TRBD1	NA	TGTGCCAGTAGTATTGGACAGGCAACAGATACGCAGTATTTT	CASSIGQATDTQYF
TRBV19	TRBJ2-7	NA	few	TGTGCCAGTAGCCGGGGGGCCGGCTCCTACGAGCAGTACTTC	CASSRGAGSYEQYF
TRBV4-1	TRBJ2-5	TRBD2	few	TGCGCCAGCAGCCCGGGACTAGCGGGGCCGCTGACCCAGTACTTC	CASSPGLAGPLTQYF
TRBV2	TRBJ2-5	NA	many	TGTGCCACCCTGGGGGCAGGGCCTACCGACCAAGAGACCCAGTACTTC	CATLGAGPTDQETQYF
TRBV6-2/TRBV6-3	TRBJ1-5	NA	many	TGTGCCAGCGGACAGTTTAGCAATCAGCCCCAGCATTTT	CASGQFSNQPQHF
TRBV4-1	TRBJ1-1	NA	NA	TGTGCCAGCAGCCAAGATCAGACTTTCTTT	CASSQDQTFF
TRBV6-1	TRBJ2-3	TRBD2	few	TGTGCCAGCAGTGACCGACTAGCGGGGGGGCAAAGAGATACGCAGTATTTT	CASSDRLAGGQRDTQYF
TRBV15	TRBJ1-5	NA	few	TGTGCCACCAGCAGAGATCAGACAATAAATCAGCCCCAGCATTTT	CATSRDQTINQPQHF
TRBV5-4	TRBJ1-1	NA	NA	TGTGCCAGCTTAGGGTTAAAGAGAGAAGCTTTCTTT	CASLGLKREAFF
TRBV5-5	TRBJ1-1	NA	NA	TGTGCCAGCAGCTTGGCGGGGCATGAAGCTTTCTTT	CASSLAGHEAFF
TRBV7-7	TRBJ2-1	NA	NA	TGTGCTAGCAGCCCAGCAGTAACTTACAATGAGCAGTTCTTC	CASSPAVTYNEQFF
TRBV28	TRBJ1-2	NA	NA	TGTGCCAGCAGTTTACACAGTGGCACTAACTATGGCTACACCTTC	CASSLHSGTNYGYTF
TRBV20-1	TRBJ1-2	NA	few	TGCAGTGCTAGACCCCGGGACGGAAACTATGGCTACACCTTC	CSARPRDGNYGYTF
TRBV10-3	TRBJ1-3	NA	once	TGTGCCATCAGAACAGGGACGCAAGGAAACACCATATATTTT	CAIRTGTQGNTIYF
TRBV12-3/TRBV12-4	TRBJ1-3	NA	NA	TGTGCCAGCAGCCAGGGCCAGTCTGGAAACACCATATATTTT	CASSQGQSGNTIYF
TRBV27	TRBJ2-1	NA	NA	TGTGCCAGCAGTTCCTCGGCGAGAGAGCAGTTCTTC	CASSSSAREQFF
TRBV6-5	TRBJ1-1	NA	few	TGTGCCAGCAGATCTACCCCGGGACTGAACACTGAAGCTTTCTTT	CASRSTPGLNTEAFF
TRBV27	TRBJ2-5	NA	few	TGTGCCAGCAGTTTATACGGCGCGGGGAAAGAGACCCAGTACTTC	CASSLYGAGKETQYF
TRBV6-2/TRBV6-3	TRBJ2-6	NA	NA	TGTGCCAGCAGTTACACCCCCGCGGAAGGGGCCAACGTCCTGACTTTC	CASSYTPAEGANVLTF
TRBV15	TRBJ1-1	NA	NA	TGTGCCACCAGCAGAGTCCTACTTCCGGGCCAGGGGAACACTGAAGCTTTCTTT	CATSRVLLPGQGNTEAFF
TRBV5-5	TRBJ1-1	NA	few	TGTGCCAGCAGCCTAGTCGAAGGGGACACTGAAGCTTTCTTT	CASSLVEGDTEAFF
TRBV5-5	TRBJ2-1	TRBD2	few	TGTGCCAGCAGCTTGGATCTAGCGGGGGTCTCGAGCTCCTACAATGAGCAGTTCTTC	CASSLDLAGVSSSYNEQFF
TRBV12-3/TRBV12-4	TRBJ1-5	NA	NA	TGTGCCAGCAGTTTATGGGATAACGGCAATCAGCCCCAGCATTTT	CASSLWDNGNQPQHF
TRBV4-3	TRBJ1-2	NA	NA	TGCGCCAGCAGCCAAGATCTTTGGGGTACGCCAATCAGGGGCTACACCTTC	CASSQDLWGTPIRGYTF
TRBV24-1	TRBJ1-2	NA	NA	TGTGCCACCAGTGATCTGCAGGGACGGTTGGCTAACTATGGCTACACCTTC	CATSDLQGRLANYGYTF
TRBV7-6	TRBJ1-5	NA	many	TGTGCCAGCAGCCCTACGGGGCCCAATCAGCCCCAGCATTTT	CASSPTGPNQPQHF
TRBV28	TRBJ2-3	NA	few	TGTGCCAGCAGCCCCTCCAGCCACACAGATACGCAGTATTTT	CASSPSSHTDTQYF
TRBV12-3/TRBV12-4	TRBJ2-1	NA	few	TGTGCCAGCAGTCTACAGGGTCTAACCCCCTACAATGAGCAGTTCTTC	CASSLQGLTPYNEQFF
TRBV10-2	TRBJ1-1	NA	NA	TGCGCCAGCAGTGCGGGGGGGGTTGAAGCTTTCTTT	CASSAGGVEAFF
TRBV5-6	TRBJ1-1	NA	NA	TGTGCCAGCAGCTTCGGCAGGCCGAGCGGCGAAGCTTTCTTT	CASSFGRPSGEAFF
TRBV6-5	TRBJ2-1	TRBD2	few	TGTGCCAGCAGTTACTCCATAGCGGGGGGCCGCAATGAGCAGTTCTTC	CASSYSIAGGRNEQFF
TRBV19	TRBJ1-5	NA	NA	TGTGCCAGTAGTATCCACGGGACCGCGGAGTCGCCCCAGCATTTT	CASSIHGTAESPQHF
TRBV20-1	TRBJ2-7	NA	NA	TGCAGTGCTAGAGGTACAGGGAACTACGAGCAGTACTTC	CSARGTGNYEQYF
TRBV7-2	TRBJ2-4	NA	NA	TGTGCCAGCAGCCCGGCAGGGGTATTAGCCAAAAACATTCAGTACTTC	CASSPAGVLAKNIQYF
TRBV19	TRBJ2-2	TRBD1	NA	TGTGCCAGTAGTACCCGGGACAGGGGTCCCGGGGAGCTGTTTTTT	CASSTRDRGPGELFF
TRBV19	TRBJ1-1	NA	few	TGTGCCAGTAGTATAAAAGGGGAGGGGGGACTCATGAACACTGAAGCTTTCTTT	CASSIKGEGGLMNTEAFF
TRBV7-8	TRBJ2-2	NA	few	TGTGCCAGCAGCCTCCGGAGGCAGAACACCGGGGAGCTGTTTTTT	CASSLRRQNTGELFF
TRBV4-1	TRBJ1-5	NA	few	TGCGCCAGCAGCCAAGATAGTCCACTTAGCAATCAGCCCCAGCATTTT	CASSQDSPLSNQPQHF
TRBV27	TRBJ1-5	NA	few	TGTGCCAGCAGTCCCTCGTGGAGGGGCGGGCAGCCCCAGCATTTT	CASSPSWRGGQPQHF
TRBV7-9	TRBJ1-2	TRBD1	few	TGTGCCAGCAGAGGGGGCCTCTACTATGGCTACACCTTC	CASRGGLYYGYTF
TRBV5-1	TRBJ1-2	TRBD1	few	TGCGCCAGCAGCGCGGGACAGCTTAACTATGGCTACACCTTC	CASSAGQLNYGYTF
TRBV7-8	TRBJ1-1	NA	few	TGTGCCAGCAGCCAAAACAGCGGCGAGGCTTTCTTT	CASSQNSGEAFF